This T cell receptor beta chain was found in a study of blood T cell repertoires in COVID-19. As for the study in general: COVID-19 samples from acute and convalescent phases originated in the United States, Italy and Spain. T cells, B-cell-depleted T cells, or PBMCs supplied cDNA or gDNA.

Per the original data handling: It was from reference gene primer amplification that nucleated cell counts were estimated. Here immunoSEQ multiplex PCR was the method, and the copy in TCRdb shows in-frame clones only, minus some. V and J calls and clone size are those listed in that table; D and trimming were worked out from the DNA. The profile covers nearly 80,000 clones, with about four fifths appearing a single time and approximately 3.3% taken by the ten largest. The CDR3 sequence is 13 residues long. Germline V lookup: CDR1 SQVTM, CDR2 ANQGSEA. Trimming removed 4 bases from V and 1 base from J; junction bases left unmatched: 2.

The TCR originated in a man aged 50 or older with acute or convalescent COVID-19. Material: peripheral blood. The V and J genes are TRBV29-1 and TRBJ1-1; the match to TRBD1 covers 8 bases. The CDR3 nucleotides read TGCAGCGTTGGACAGGGGTCGAACACTGAAGCTTTCTTT. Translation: CSVGQGSNTEAFF.